What follows are 22 T cell receptor beta chains derived from one specimen sequenced in a study of technical replicates of blood from several donors. Using immunoSEQ multiplex PCR, the repertoire was profiled, and TCRdb retains in-frame clones only, with some absent. Among roughly 80,000 clones, approximately 94% were seen once, and the ten largest hold less than 0.4%. The sample comprised T cells isolated from PBMCs. The source of these receptors is a human donor in good health.

The chain links TRBV25-1 to TRBJ1-1; no reliable D call. The V gene lost 1 base and the J gene lost 7 bases, with 10 bases spanning the gap. This CDR3 comprises 13 residues. Per germline, CDR1 MGHDK and CDR2 SYGVNS. CDR3 in amino acids: CASSEFQQSEAFF. CDR3 bases: TGTGCCAGCAGTGAATTTCAACAGAGTGAAGCTTTCTTT.

This clone was counted a single time. The chain couples TRBV6-1 to TRBJ2-7, with D tentatively TRBD1 (5 bases). Germline-derived CDR1 and CDR2 are MNHNS and SASEGT. This CDR3 is 14 amino acids long. Trimming stripped 2 bases from V and 3 bases from J, with 11 bases between. The CDR3 spells CASSEWGRHYEQYF. CDR3 bases: TGTGCCAGCAGTGAATGGGGCAGGCACTACGAGCAGTACTTC.

As concerns this clone: A junction end diverges from the germline sequence, so it may reflect a read error. The chain links TRBV7-7 to TRBJ2-1, with TRBD2 identical over 8 bases. CDR3 size: 17 residues. CDR1 is SSHAT and CDR2 is FNYEAQ in the germline V gene (reference sequence). The CDR3 nucleotides read TGTGCTAGCAGCTTAGGAACGCCAGCGGGGGCCTACAATGAGCAGTTCTTC. Residues: CASSLGTPAGAYNEQFF.

This chain joins TRBV18 and TRBJ2-7; 8 bases align to TRBD1. The CDR3 covers 15 residues. Germline V gene lookup returns CDR1 KGHSH and CDR2 LQKENI. Trimming took 3 bases from V and 0 from J; bases not matched to a gene: 4. The CDR3: CASSPAGTGSYEQYF. The CDR3 DNA is TGTGCCAGCTCACCGGCCGGGACAGGCTCCTACGAGCAGTACTTC. The full variable domain, in which reference TRBV18 and TRBJ2-7 provide the parts outside the CDR3, is NAGVMQNPRHLVRRRGQEARLRCSPMKGHSHVYWYRQLPEEGLKFMVYLQKENIIDESGMPKERFSAEFPKEGPSILRIQQVVRGDSAAYFCASSPAGTGSYEQYFGPGTRLTVT.

The chain has TRBV6-5 and TRBJ2-2, with D tentatively TRBD1 (6 bases). Germline CDR1 and CDR2: MNHEY and SVGAGI. The CDR3 is 14 residues long. The V end lost 5 bases, the J end lost 7 bases, and 14 bases lay between the germline ends. The CDR3 sequence is CASSRTVLLGELFF. The CDR3 DNA follows: TGTGCCAGCAGTCGGACAGTTCTTCTCGGGGAGCTGTTTTTT.

The V gene is TRBV2, the J gene TRBJ1-1, with D possibly being TRBD1 (6 bases). CDR1 and CDR2 (germline): SNHLY, FYNNEI. V was pared by 7 bases and J by 7 bases, with 10 bases between. This CDR3 spans 11 amino acids. The CDR3 loop is CASIRGGEAFF. In DNA, the CDR3 is TGTGCCAGCATAAGGGGGGGTGAAGCTTTCTTT.

V and J are TRBV27 and TRBJ2-7, with 10 nucleotides matching TRBD2. The trim removed 5 bases at V and 6 bases at J, leaving 13 bases unmatched. CDR1 and CDR2 (germline): MNHEY, SMNVEV (reference sequence). CDR3 size: 16 residues. The CDR3 DNA sequence: TGTGCCAGCAGTCCAAGGTCTAGCGGGAGAGTAACCGAGCAGTACTTC. This codes for CASSPRSSGRVTEQYF.

This chain links TRBV28 with TRBJ2-1; 11 positions agree with TRBD2. CDR3 length equals 15 residues. CDR1 and CDR2 (germline): MDHEN, SYDVKM. The trim removed 7 bases at V and 9 bases at J, leaving 11 bases unmatched. The DNA for the CDR3 is TGTGCCAGCATCGGGGGACTAGCGGAGGGGGGTGAGCAGTTCTTC. Amino acid sequence: CASIGGLAEGGEQFF.

The gene calls are TRBV9 and TRBJ1-4; the D gene is possibly TRBD1 (5 bases). Between the trimmed V and J ends, which lost 0 bases and 1 base, there was a span of 10 bases. From germline, CDR1 is SGDLS and CDR2 YYNGEE. CDR3 length: 16 residues. The CDR3 DNA follows: TGTGCCAGCAGCGTAGATCCAGGGATAACTAATGAAAAACTGTTTTTT. Translating gives CASSVDPGITNEKLFF.

The genes are TRBV30 and TRBJ1-5, with TRBD1 as a possible D gene (6 bases). Germline V gives CDR1 GTSNPN, CDR2 SVGIG (reference sequence). Trimming shortened V by 3 bases and J by 6 bases, and 12 bases separated the two germline ends. This CDR3 spans 13 amino acids. In DNA form, the CDR3 reads TGTGCCTGGAGCCGTACAGGGATTCAGCCCCAGCATTTT. This codes for CAWSRTGIQPQHF.

The V call is TRBV7-9, the J call TRBJ2-7; TRBD1 agrees at 7 bases. Unmatched junction bases numbered 11, after V lost 5 bases and J lost 1 base. The CDR3 totals 16 residues. Germline V gene lookup returns CDR1 SEHNR and CDR2 FQNEAQ (reference sequence). CDR3 amino acids: CASSQGPGQSSYEQYF. The CDR3 bases are TGTGCCAGCAGCCAGGGGCCGGGACAGAGTTCCTACGAGCAGTACTTC.

The V and J genes are TRBV7-2 and TRBJ2-7; D is undetermined. This CDR3 is built from 13 residues. Germline V gives CDR1 SGHTA, CDR2 FQGNSA. V lost 0 bases and J 3 bases, leaving 6 bases between the germline ends. CDR3 region: CASSLATDYEQYF. The CDR3 nucleotides are TGTGCCAGCAGCTTAGCGACTGACTACGAGCAGTACTTC. The variable domain in full, completed from reference TRBV7-2 and TRBJ2-7, reads GAGVSQSPSNKVTEKGKDVELRCDPISGHTALYWYRQSLGQGLEFLIYFQGNSAPDKSGLPSDRFSAERTGGSVSTLTIQRTQQEDSAVYLCASSLATDYEQYFGPGTRLTVT.

The chain recombines TRBV27 with TRBJ2-7; a possible D gene is TRBD1 (6 bases). CDR3 length equals 16 residues. Trimming removed 0 bases from V and 2 bases from J, with 14 bases in between. Per germline, CDR1 MNHEY and CDR2 SMNVEV (reference sequence). DNA for the CDR3: TGTGCCAGCAGTTTATCTGTCAGGGGACCTCCCTACGAGCAGTACTTC. Amino acid sequence: CASSLSVRGPPYEQYF.

The V gene is TRBV28, the J gene TRBJ2-2, with D possibly being TRBD1 (6 bases). The CDR3 has 13 amino acids. Germline V CDR1 and CDR2: MDHEN, SYDVKM. V was trimmed by 9 bases and J by 7 bases, leaving 15 bases between them. The CDR3, as DNA: TGTGCCAGTAGCCTTACAGGGATCGGGGAGCTGTTTTTT. Translating gives CASSLTGIGELFF.

V gene TRBV7-6 combines with J gene TRBJ1-4; D ambiguous. V lost 2 bases and J lost 5, with 9 bases in between. CDR1 SGHVS and CDR2 FNYEAQ come from the germline V gene. The CDR3 runs 14 residues. The DNA for the CDR3 is TGTGCCAGCAGCTTAAGCAGACTAAATGAAAAACTGTTTTTT. Its translation is CASSLSRLNEKLFF.

The DNA for the CDR3 is TGTGCCATCAGTGGGACTAGCGGGACCTACGAGCAGTACTTC. As protein: CAISGTSGTYEQYF. This chain joins TRBV10-3 and TRBJ2-7; 12 positions match TRBD2. The CDR3 spans 14 residues. V lost 4 bases to trimming and J lost 2 bases; unmatched junction nucleotides: 0. CDR1 is ENHRY and CDR2 is SYGVKD in the germline V gene.

CDR3 region: CASWRSKANYEQYF. The CDR3 DNA sequence: TGTGCCAGCTGGCGGTCGAAGGCGAACTACGAGCAGTACTTC. The V gene is TRBV6-5, the J gene TRBJ2-7; D not certain. The CDR3 consists of 14 residues. Germline CDR1 and CDR2: MNHEY and SVGAGI. V was cut by 8 bases and J by 3 bases, with 17 bases left in between.

This clone was seen once. The chain recombines TRBV6-5 with TRBJ1-2; 7 nucleotides align to TRBD1. CDR3 length: 13 amino acids. Per germline, CDR1 MNHEY and CDR2 SVGAGI. Losses at the gene ends were 6 bases for V and 4 bases for J; bases not matched to a gene: 5. In DNA, the CDR3 is TGTGCCAGCAGACGGGACAGACGCTATGGCTACACCTTC. Protein: CASRRDRRYGYTF.

The chain employs TRBV7-3 and TRBJ1-2, with unresolved D. Between the trimmed V and J ends, which lost 11 bases and 8 bases, there was a span of 6 bases. This CDR3 comprises 8 residues. From germline, CDR1 is SGHTA and CDR2 FQGTGA. CDR3 residues: CAGSGYTF. The DNA of the CDR3 is TGTGCCGGGAGCGGCTACACCTTC. Based on the CDR3 plus reference TRBV7-3 and TRBJ1-2, the full variable domain is GAGVSQTPSNKVTEKGKYVELRCDPISGHTALYWYRQSLGQGPEFLIYFQGTGAADDSGLPNDRFFAVRPEGSVSTLKIQRTERGDSAVYLCAGSGYTFGSGTRLTVV.

V and J are TRBV30 and TRBJ1-5; D might be TRBD1 (5 bases). The V gene lost 0 bases and the J gene lost 2 bases, with 5 bases spanning the gap. This CDR3 has 13 amino acids. The germline V gene has CDR1 GTSNPN and CDR2 SVGIG (reference sequence). DNA of the CDR3: TGTGCCTGGAGTGTACAGGGCAATCAGCCCCAGCATTTT. This codes for CAWSVQGNQPQHF.

The chain recombines TRBV11-2 with TRBJ2-3; a possible D gene is TRBD2 (5 bases). V was shortened by 2 bases and J by 4 bases, with 10 bases between the two germline ends. The germline gives CDR1 SGHAT, CDR2 FQNNGV. This CDR3 region has 14 residues. Here the CDR3 reads CASSLWVGADTQYF. The CDR3 nucleotides read TGTGCCAGCAGCTTATGGGTCGGGGCAGATACGCAGTATTTT.

The V gene is TRBV5-6, the J gene TRBJ2-7; TRBD2 aligns across 7 bases. Looked up from germline, CDR1 is SGHDT and CDR2 is YYEEEE. V lost 4 bases and J lost 2; bases outside the gene matches: 6. The CDR3 contains 14 residues. DNA of the CDR3: TGTGCCAGCAGCCCAGCGGGGCTCACCTACGAGCAGTACTTC. Amino acid sequence: CASSPAGLTYEQYF.